Sequencing of this TCR beta chain was carried out in a study of blood T cell repertoires in COVID-19 (dated by TCRdb to the early 2020s). Regarding the study in general: Samples covering the acute and convalescent phases of COVID-19 were provided by collaborators in the United States, Italy and Spain. The material from the prospective study consisted of cDNA or gDNA derived from T cells, B-cell-depleted T cells, or PBMCs. The dataset comprised deeply sampled blood TCRbeta repertoires from subjects exposed to, actively infected with, or recovered from COVID-19. The repertoires were released in a freely available public database intended as a resource for research on the immune response to SARS-CoV-2. The samples were drawn from two sources: the first 160 participants of the ongoing ImmuneRACE study, and 1,000 to 1,500 subjects contributed by 6 global collaborators. Nearly every sample came with metadata listing a de-identified subject ID, COVID-19 status, age in years and sex. HLA class I and class II types, where available, came from metadata supplied by the sample provider rather than from assay-based typing.

On the study overall, not on this receptor specifically: The quantity of clinical and demographic metadata differed by source and by participant and was supplied without curation.

In regard to this clone: Its antigen is still unknown. Base qualities are not at hand, and no much larger clone is one base apart.

One collaborating source in Seattle enrolled patients while the patients were actively infected and followed the patients over time throughout the course of disease. Collaborating institutions collected whole blood in K2EDTA tubes following their own protocols. Collaborator samples were shipped for TCRbeta analysis as frozen whole blood, isolated PBMCs, or DNA extracted from either sample type. TCRbeta CDR3 regions were amplified from genomic DNA using the immunoSEQ Assay, a bias-controlled multiplex PCR. Per the original workflow: Within the assay, amplification of reference gene primers was used to estimate how many nucleated cells each sample contained. Sequence reads were collapsed and filtered to measure the absolute abundance of every unique TCRbeta CDR3 rearrangement. For each sample, productive Simpson clonality was calculated as the square root of Simpson's diversity index over productive rearrangements. TCRdb mirrors the immuneACCESS table, restricted to in-frame sequences. Some clones are absent from its copies; in checked studies, under half trace to an unresolved V gene, and the reason for the others is unknown. V, J and clone size derive from that table, while D and trimming were established from the DNA sequence. This sample is represented by more than 350,000 clones; roughly 90% of them were singletons. In total, the top ten clones hold approximately 3% of the sample.

CDR1 and CDR2, per the germline V gene, are SGHAT and FQNNGV. The CDR3 runs 15 residues from the cysteine to the phenylalanine. Only the CDR3 part of the read is kept: 45 bases, read in frame from the first base. The junction shows trimming of 4 bases on V and 5 bases on J, plus 16 bases between the germline ends. The sequencing sample was made of peripheral blood. Recombination joined TRBV11-2 with TRBJ2-3; the D region possibly corresponds to TRBD2 (6 bases align). This TCR derives from a young woman with COVID-19, enrolled during active disease. The CDR3 protein sequence reads: CASSSSWRGKDTQYF. At the DNA level, the sequence is TGTGCCAGCAGCTCCTCGTGGAGGGGCAAAGATACGCAGTATTTT.